This T cell receptor beta chain was found in a study of T cell changes during pregnancy in multiple sclerosis. Assay: immunoSEQ multiplex PCR; the TCRdb copy retains only in-frame clones and omits some. This sample has about 59,000 clones, with about nine tenths found just once. The CDR3 covers 13 residues. Trimming stripped 6 bases from V and 7 bases from J, with 13 bases between. Germline values: CDR1 MRHNA, CDR2 SNTAGT. The sequence came from a female donor with multiple sclerosis, enrolled in a pregnancy study. The sample was peripheral blood, taken in the first trimester of pregnancy. The V and J genes are TRBV6-4 and TRBJ2-1; D not certain. CDR3 residues: CASSPGGENEQFF. CDR3 sequence (DNA): TGTGCCAGCAGCCCGGGTGGAGAGAATGAGCAGTTCTTC.